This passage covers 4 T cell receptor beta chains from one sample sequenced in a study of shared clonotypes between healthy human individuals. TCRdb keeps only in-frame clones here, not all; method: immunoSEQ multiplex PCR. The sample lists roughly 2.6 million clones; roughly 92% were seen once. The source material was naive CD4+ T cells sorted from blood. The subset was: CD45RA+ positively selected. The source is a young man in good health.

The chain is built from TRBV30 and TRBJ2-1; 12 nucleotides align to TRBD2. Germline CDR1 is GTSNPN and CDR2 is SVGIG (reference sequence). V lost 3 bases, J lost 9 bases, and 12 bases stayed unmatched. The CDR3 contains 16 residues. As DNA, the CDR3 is TGTGCCTGGAGGGGTGTCGTGACTAGCGGGAGAGGTGAGCAGTTCTTC. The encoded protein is CAWRGVVTSGRGEQFF.

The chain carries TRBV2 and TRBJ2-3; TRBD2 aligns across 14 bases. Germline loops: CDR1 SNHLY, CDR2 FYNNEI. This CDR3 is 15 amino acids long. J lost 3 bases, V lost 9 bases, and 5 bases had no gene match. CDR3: CASRTSGRKTDTQYF. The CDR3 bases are TGTGCCAGTCGGACTAGCGGGAGGAAAACAGATACGCAGTATTTT.

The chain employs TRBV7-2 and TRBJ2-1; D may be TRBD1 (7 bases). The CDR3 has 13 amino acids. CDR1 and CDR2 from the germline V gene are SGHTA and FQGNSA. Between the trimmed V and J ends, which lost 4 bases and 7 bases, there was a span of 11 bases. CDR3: CASSSSGGNEQFF. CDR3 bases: TGTGCCAGCAGCTCCTCAGGGGGGAATGAGCAGTTCTTC.

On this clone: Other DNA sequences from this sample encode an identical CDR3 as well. The CDR3 DNA sequence: TGTGCCAGCAGCTTGGGCAGGGGAGAGACCCAGTACTTC. This translates into CASSLGRGETQYF. The chain recombines TRBV11-2 with TRBJ2-5, with D possibly TRBD1 on 6 matching bases. Germline CDR1 SGHAT, CDR2 FQNNGV. V lost 3 bases and J lost 4, with 9 bases in between. CDR3 length: 13 residues.